This T cell receptor (beta chain) was observed in a study of blood T cell repertoires in COVID-19. On the study more broadly: Sites across the United States, Italy and Spain contributed samples from acute and convalescent COVID-19. From T cells, B-cell-depleted T cells, or PBMCs came the material, which was cDNA or gDNA.

As originally analysed: Estimation of nucleated cell counts was performed using reference gene primer amplification. Assay: immunoSEQ multiplex PCR; the TCRdb copy retains only in-frame clones and omits some. V, J and clone size were drawn from that table, and D and trimming were deduced from the DNA. The data show about 120,000 clones, with about 83% seen just once and 5% to 8% held by the top ten. The CDR3 covers 13 residues. Losses at the gene ends were 0 bases for V and 5 bases for J; bases not matched to a gene: 1. CDR1 is SGDLS and CDR2 is YYNGEE in the germline V gene. The sequence came from a man between 65 and 85 years old with acute or convalescent COVID-19. The sequencing sample was made of peripheral blood. The genes are TRBV9 and TRBJ2-5, with TRBD2 identical over 7 bases. CDR3: CASSVDGGETQYF. For the CDR3, the DNA is TGTGCCAGCAGCGTAGACGGGGGGGAGACCCAGTACTTC. Using reference TRBV9 and TRBJ2-5 for the parts outside the CDR3, the full variable domain is DSGVTQTPKHLITATGQRVTLRCSPRSGDLSVYWYQQSLDQGLQFLIQYYNGEERAKGNILERFSAQQFPDLHSELNLSSLELGDSALYFCASSVDGGETQYFGPGTRLLVL.